One and the same sample provided the 23 T cell receptor beta chains below, sequenced in a study of blood T cells in healthy people across ages. Primers used in a second PCR of roughly 7 to 11 cycles were a sample-barcoded 5' primer and a J-beta primer mix. TCRdb ran MiXCR on the 5' RACE reads and lists one entry per CDR3 protein. This table has 500,000 to 550,000 distinct CDR3 sequences, around 24% appearing once. These same data were also listed under a study on T cells of mothers and their children.

Sequenced sample: blood. All receptors come from a boy younger than 18 in good health.

The chain couples TRBV4-1 to TRBJ2-3, with D possibly being TRBD2 (6 bases). There are 14 residues in the CDR3. Between the trimmed V and J ends, which lost 4 bases and 1 base, there was a span of 9 bases. The germline CDR1 and CDR2 sequences are MGHRA and YSYEKL. CDR3 region: CASSPGVRTDTQYF. The CDR3 DNA reads as TGCGCCAGCAGCCCGGGAGTCCGCACAGATACGCAGTATTTT.

The chain links TRBV6-6 to TRBJ2-3; the match to TRBD2 covers 10 bases. V was pared by 6 bases and J by 11 bases, with 17 bases of the junction left unmatched. The CDR3 consists of 16 residues. Germline CDR1 is MNHNY and CDR2 is SVGAGI (reference sequence). The CDR3 coding sequence is TGTGCCAGCAGACCGCTAGCGGGGGCCGACCTTAGTGAGCAGTATTTT. This gives the protein CASRPLAGADLSEQYF.

There are a few counts of this clonotype. This chain links TRBV12-3 or TRBV12-4 with TRBJ2-2, with 12 bases lining up with TRBD1. V shed 6 bases and J 7 bases; nucleotides not matched to a gene: 9. This CDR3 spans 16 amino acids. The CDR3 reads CASRYRDRGPYGELFF. In DNA, the CDR3 is TGTGCCAGCAGGTACCGGGACAGGGGGCCGTACGGGGAGCTGTTTTTT.

This rearrangement joins TRBV19 to TRBJ2-5; 10 bases map to TRBD2. The J call may be faulty, since TRBJ2-7 better matches the DNA end. The CDR3 loop spans 14 amino acids. Germline CDR1 and CDR2: LNHDA and SQIVND (reference sequence). The CDR3, as DNA: TGTGCCAGTAGTATGGTAGCGGGAGGAAACGAGCAGTACTTC. It encodes CASSMVAGGNEQYF.

The chain has TRBV6-2 or TRBV6-3 and TRBJ2-1; tentatively, D is TRBD2 (6 bases). CDR1 is MNHEY, CDR2 SVGEGT, per germline. V lost 6 bases and J lost 3, with 15 bases in between. The CDR3 contains 15 residues. CDR3 in amino acids: CASSRTGGIYNEQFF. DNA for the CDR3: TGTGCCAGCAGCCGAACTGGCGGGATCTACAATGAGCAGTTCTTC.

In its sample, this clonotype was seen a few times. This chain links TRBV20-1 with TRBJ2-7; 10 bases agree with TRBD2. With 0 bases clipped from V and 3 bases from J, the junction kept 5 bases outside the gene matches. The CDR3 is 15 amino acids. Germline CDR1 and CDR2: DFQATT and SNEGSKA (reference sequence). CDR3 region: CSARELAGIFYEQYF. CDR3 DNA: TGCAGTGCTAGAGAACTAGCGGGGATTTTCTACGAGCAGTACTTC.

The V and J genes are TRBV12-3 or TRBV12-4 and TRBJ1-4, with D maybe TRBD1 (5 bases). This CDR3 spans 16 amino acids. Trimming pared 5 bases from V and 0 bases from J, leaving 13 bases between. In DNA form, the CDR3 reads TGTGCCAGCAGTCAGGGCCCATTTACAACTAATGAAAAACTGTTTTTT. Its translation: CASSQGPFTTNEKLFF.

In its sample, this clonotype was seen a few times. The V and J genes are TRBV2 and TRBJ2-1, with 14 bases that match TRBD2. J lost 0 bases, V lost 4 bases, and 23 bases had no gene match. The CDR3 runs to 24 residues. The V gene's germline CDR1 is SNHLY and CDR2 FYNNEI. Here the CDR3 reads CASSVSRGGGAGTSGSFSYNEQFF. The CDR3 DNA sequence: TGTGCCAGCAGTGTCTCCAGGGGGGGTGGAGCCGGGACTAGCGGGAGTTTCTCCTACAATGAGCAGTTCTTC.

The sample holds a few counts of this clonotype. The genes are TRBV3-1 and TRBJ1-1, with 9 bases that match TRBD1. This CDR3 spans 14 amino acids. With 3 bases clipped from V and 6 bases from J, the junction kept 5 bases outside the gene matches. Germline V gene lookup returns CDR1 LGHDT and CDR2 YNNKEL (reference sequence). The CDR3 protein is CASSHTGGASEAFF. In DNA, the CDR3 is TGTGCCAGCAGCCATACAGGGGGCGCGTCTGAAGCTTTCTTT.

In this sample, this clonotype turned up a few times. V usage is TRBV11-1 and J usage is TRBJ1-3; D not certain. Looked up from germline, CDR1 is SGHAT and CDR2 is FQDESV (reference sequence). V lost 3 bases to trimming and J lost 3 bases, with 9 bases between them. The CDR3 runs 14 residues. The DNA of the CDR3 is TGTGCCAGCAGCTTGGAGCAGTTTGGAAACACCATATATTTT. Its translation is CASSLEQFGNTIYF.

This clonotype came up a few times. The DNA of the CDR3 is TGTGCCAGCAGTCGAACCACAGATACGCAGTATTTT. Translated: CASSRTTDTQYF. The V call is TRBV27, the J call TRBJ2-3; the D is unclear. The germline V gene encodes CDR1 MNHEY and CDR2 SMNVEV (reference sequence). Trimming stripped 5 bases from V and 2 bases from J, with 5 bases between. There are 12 residues in the CDR3.

Many counts were recorded for this clonotype. The rearrangement links TRBV29-1 to TRBJ2-1; 7 bases match TRBD2. V shed 3 bases, J shed 1 base, and the junction held 3 bases outside the gene matches. The CDR3 covers 14 residues. CDR1 and CDR2 (germline): SQVTM, ANQGSEA. The CDR3: CSVEWRESYNEQFF. The CDR3 DNA reads as TGCAGCGTTGAGTGGCGGGAGTCCTACAATGAGCAGTTCTTC.

The genes are TRBV7-2 and TRBJ1-4; D possibly corresponds to TRBD1 (6 bases). Between the trimmed V and J ends, which lost 6 bases and 4 bases, there was a span of 12 bases. CDR3 length: 14 residues. Germline CDR1 SGHTA, CDR2 FQGNSA. The chain's CDR3 is CASRVQGRNEKLFF. CDR3 bases: TGTGCCAGCAGGGTGCAGGGGCGTAATGAAAAACTGTTTTTT.

The chain couples TRBV5-1 to TRBJ2-1; 7 bases are a match to TRBD2. CDR1 is SGHRS and CDR2 is YFSETQ in the germline V gene. The CDR3 spans 13 residues. Trimming removed 6 bases from V and 5 bases from J; junction bases left unmatched: 5. The CDR3 spells CASMLSGNNEQFF. CDR3 nucleotide sequence: TGCGCCAGCATGCTGAGCGGGAACAATGAGCAGTTCTTC. The full variable domain, with the rest looked up from reference TRBV5-1 and TRBJ2-1, is KAGVTQTPRYLIKTRGQQVTLSCSPISGHRSVSWYQQTPGQGLQFLFEYFSETQRNKGNFPGRFSGRQFSNSRSEMNVSTLELGDSALYLCASMLSGNNEQFFGPGTRLTVL.

Turning to this clonotype: This may be a read error, as it is one base from a much larger clone. The rearrangement uses TRBV2 and TRBJ2-1; D is unclear. CDR3 length: 11 residues. Trimming cost V 5 bases and J 4 bases, with 3 bases left between them. The V gene's germline CDR1 is SNHLY and CDR2 FYNNEI. The CDR3 DNA sequence: TGTGCCAGCAGTATGTACAATGAGCAGTTCTTC. Translation gives CASSMYNEQFF.

The V and J genes are TRBV7-9 and TRBJ2-1, with unresolved D. The J call may be mistaken, given a closer DNA end match to TRBJ2-7. Per the germline V gene, CDR1 is SEHNR and CDR2 is FQNEAQ (reference sequence). The CDR3 consists of 13 residues. The CDR3 bases are TGTGCCAGCAGCCCAATTAGGGCTTACGAGCAGTACTTC. Amino acid sequence: CASSPIRAYEQYF.

This clonotype was detected many times. The chain joins TRBV7-2 to TRBJ1-2; the D is unclear. There are 12 residues in the CDR3. Trimming left V 2 bases short and J 7 bases short, with 8 bases between. Germline assignment: CDR1 SGHTA and CDR2 FQGNSA. The CDR3 loop reads CASSLYSGGYTF. The CDR3, as DNA: TGTGCCAGCAGCTTATACTCGGGTGGCTACACCTTC. Full variable domain (missing parts from reference TRBV7-2 and TRBJ1-2): GAGVSQSPSNKVTEKGKDVELRCDPISGHTALYWYRQSLGQGLEFLIYFQGNSAPDKSGLPSDRFSAERTGGSVSTLTIQRTQQEDSAVYLCASSLYSGGYTFGSGTRLTVV.

This clonotype showed up just a few times. This chain's CDR3 is CASTGRNTEAFF. For the CDR3, the DNA is TGTGCCAGCACCGGACGGAACACTGAAGCTTTCTTT. The V call is TRBV2, the J call TRBJ1-1; no firm D call. Germline V gene sequence: CDR1 SNHLY, CDR2 FYNNEI. The CDR3 is made up of 12 amino acids. The V and J ends lost 7 bases and 1 base respectively, with 7 bases between them.

The chain links TRBV5-1 to TRBJ2-1, with D perhaps matching TRBD2 (7 bases). Per germline, CDR1 SGHRS and CDR2 YFSETQ. The CDR3 length is 15 residues. V was cut by 1 base and J by 6 bases, with 14 bases left in between. For the CDR3, the DNA is TGCGCCAGCAGCTTGCGGACTAGGGGGACCAATGAGCAGTTCTTC. Its translation: CASSLRTRGTNEQFF.

The chain carries TRBV27 and TRBJ1-3; a weak D match, TRBD1 (6 bases). Germline CDR1 MNHEY, CDR2 SMNVEV (reference sequence). This CDR3 comprises 18 residues. Between the trimmed V and J ends, which lost 6 bases and 0 bases, there was a span of 21 bases. The CDR3, as DNA: TGTGCCAGCAGCTACCCCCGAGTGGGACACCTCTCTGGAAACACCATATATTTT. It is translated as CASSYPRVGHLSGNTIYF.

The V and J genes are TRBV7-2 and TRBJ2-1, with TRBD1 matching 8 bases. Germline CDR1 reads SGHTA; CDR2 reads FQGNSA. This CDR3 comprises 15 residues. Losses at the gene ends were 6 bases for V and 4 bases for J; bases not matched to a gene: 8. The CDR3 region is CASRTDRGTYNEQFF. The CDR3 nucleotides are TGTGCCAGCAGAACCGACAGGGGCACATACAATGAGCAGTTCTTC.

The sample holds a few counts of this clonotype. The rearrangement joins TRBV28 to TRBJ2-4, with D perhaps matching TRBD2 (5 bases). The CDR3 sequence is 17 residues long. Trimming pared 3 bases from V and 5 bases from J, leaving 20 bases between. The germline CDR1 and CDR2 sequences are MDHEN and SYDVKM. The CDR3 region is CASSLAFFGNPQNIQYF. As DNA, the CDR3 is TGTGCCAGCAGTTTGGCCTTTTTCGGGAACCCCCAAAACATTCAGTACTTC.

This clonotype was observed a handful of times. The genes are TRBV2 and TRBJ1-2; 10 bases match TRBD1. The germline CDR1 and CDR2 sequences are SNHLY and FYNNEI. The CDR3 has 14 amino acids. V lost 5 bases to trimming and J lost 7 bases; unmatched junction nucleotides: 7. CDR3 residues: CASSPGQGTFGYTF. In DNA, the CDR3 is TGTGCCAGCAGTCCGGGACAGGGGACGTTTGGCTACACCTTC.